Shown below are 30 T cell receptor beta chains from a single sample sequenced in a study of shared clonotypes between healthy human individuals. Data came from immunoSEQ multiplex PCR; TCRdb stores just in-frame clones and leaves some out. The table has just over 2,000,000 clones, 95% seen once. Sequenced material: naive CD4+ T cells sorted from blood. As for subset: CD45RA+ positively selected. The source is a man aged 18 to 30 in good health.

CDR3 amino acids: CASSVAASKGYNEQFF. CDR3 coding DNA: TGTGCCAGCAGCGTAGCAGCTAGCAAGGGGTACAATGAGCAGTTCTTC. The chain combines TRBV9 with TRBJ2-1; D tentatively fits TRBD1 or TRBD2 (5 bases each). V was clipped by 0 bases and J by 4 bases, with 14 bases between them. Germline V gene data show CDR1 as SGDLS and CDR2 as YYNGEE. The CDR3 runs 16 residues.

V and J are TRBV14 and TRBJ2-2; TRBD1 might be the D (6 bases). The CDR3 is 17 amino acids. The ends were cut back, 0 bases at V and 1 base at J, with 12 bases in the middle. CDR1 SGHDN and CDR2 FVKESK come from the germline V gene. The DNA for the CDR3 is TGTGCCAGCAGCCAAGACCCCGGGACAAAGAACACCGGGGAGCTGTTTTTT. It encodes CASSQDPGTKNTGELFF.

Concerning this clone: A much larger clone lies one base from this, so it may be a read error. Given the absence of the conserved phenylalanine or tryptophan at the CDR3 end, a read error is likely. The chain recombines TRBV2 with TRBJ1-6, with a tentative D call TRBD1 (5 bases). V was clipped by 4 bases and J by 6 bases, with 7 bases between them. This CDR3 contains 13 residues. Germline assignment: CDR1 SNHLY and CDR2 FYNNEI. The chain's CDR3 is CASSGRVNSPLHL. In nucleotides, the CDR3 is TGTGCCAGCAGTGGCAGGGTTAATTCACCCCTCCACCTT.

The chain couples TRBV11-2 to TRBJ2-2, with D uncertain. Germline CDR1 is SGHAT and CDR2 is FQNNGV. Trimming shortened V by 2 bases and J by 2 bases, and 6 bases separated the two germline ends. The CDR3 covers 14 residues. CDR3 in DNA: TGTGCCAGCAGCTTACGGGCAAACACCGGGGAGCTGTTTTTT. Protein product: CASSLRANTGELFF.

The J gene is TRBJ1-6, the V gene TRBV5-1; D call uncertain. The ends were cut back, 1 base at V and 0 bases at J, with 11 bases in the middle. This CDR3 is built from 17 residues. In germline, CDR1 is SGHRS, CDR2 YFSETQ. The DNA for the CDR3 is TGCGCCAGCAGCTTGAATTCGGGGAGCTCCTATAATTCACCCCTCCACTTT. Translating it yields CASSLNSGSSYNSPLHF.

The chain uses TRBV6-5 and TRBJ2-7; 8 bases are shared with TRBD1. CDR3 length: 16 residues. Per the germline V gene, CDR1 is MNHEY and CDR2 is SVGAGI. V lost 0 bases and J lost 0; bases outside the gene matches: 4. The CDR3 region is CASSYSRQGTSYEQYF. The DNA of the CDR3 is TGTGCCAGCAGTTACTCCCGACAGGGGACCTCCTACGAGCAGTACTTC.

This rearrangement joins TRBV5-1 to TRBJ2-2; D unclear. Looked up from germline, CDR1 is SGHRS and CDR2 is YFSETQ. The ends were cut back, 2 bases at V and 6 bases at J, with 11 bases in the middle. The CDR3 spans 14 residues. CDR3 in DNA: TGCGCCAGCAGCTTAGGTTTGCGGTCCGGGGAGCTGTTTTTT. Its translation: CASSLGLRSGELFF.

The V call is TRBV10-2, the J call TRBJ2-3; 10 nucleotides match TRBD2. Germline CDR1 WSHSY, CDR2 SAAADI. The ends lost 3 bases at V and 2 bases at J; junction bases unmatched: 2. This CDR3 has 15 amino acids. Here the CDR3 DNA reads TGCGCCAGCAGTGACACTAGCGGGGTCACAGATACGCAGTATTTT. Translation: CASSDTSGVTDTQYF.

The V gene is TRBV29-1, the J gene TRBJ1-1, with a tentative D call TRBD1 (5 bases). Trimming pared 5 bases from V and 4 bases from J, leaving 14 bases between. From germline, CDR1 is SQVTM and CDR2 ANQGSEA. The CDR3 has 13 residues. CDR3 nucleotide sequence: TGCAGCGTTAGGGCAGGGAGAATCACTGAAGCTTTCTTT. Translation: CSVRAGRITEAFF.

The V and J genes are TRBV5-4 and TRBJ2-3, with a possible D match to TRBD2 (6 bases). Germline-derived CDR1 and CDR2 are SGHNT and YYREEE (reference sequence). Trimming cost V 4 bases and J 7 bases, with 16 bases left between them. The CDR3 runs 14 residues. The CDR3 coding sequence is TGTGCCAGCAGCCTGCCCGGGACTCCTAATACGCAGTATTTT. This encodes CASSLPGTPNTQYF.

A note on this clone: Mismatch with germline at one junction end may stem from a read error. V gene TRBV7-7 combines with J gene TRBJ2-5, with 7 bases matching TRBD1. This CDR3 spans 14 amino acids. The germline CDR1 and CDR2 sequences are SSHAT and FNYEAQ (reference sequence). CDR3 protein: CASSLTGISETQYF. CDR3 coding DNA: TGTGCTAGCAGCTTGACAGGGATTTCGGAGACCCAGTACTTC.

CDR3: CASSQAYEQYF. The CDR3 DNA sequence: TGTGCCAGCAGCCAAGCCTACGAGCAGTACTTC. This chain joins TRBV6-1 and TRBJ2-7, with D uncertain. This CDR3 comprises 11 residues. Deletions cut 6 bases from V and 2 bases from J, with 5 bases between. Germline V gives CDR1 MNHNS, CDR2 SASEGT.

V and J are TRBV6-6 and TRBJ1-3; D is ambiguous. The CDR3 loop spans 12 amino acids. Germline V gene lookup returns CDR1 MNHNY and CDR2 SVGAGI (reference sequence). V lost 5 bases to trimming and J lost 6 bases, with 8 bases between them. The CDR3 spells CASSTTANTIYF. The CDR3, as DNA: TGTGCCAGCAGTACAACAGCAAACACCATATATTTT.

On this clone itself: The same CDR3 arises from other DNA sequences in this sample as well. The genes are TRBV7-2 and TRBJ2-1; perhaps D is TRBD1 or TRBD2 (5 bases each). This CDR3 contains 16 residues. In germline, CDR1 is SGHTA, CDR2 FQGNSA. V was pared by 4 bases and J by 1 base, with 14 bases between. The CDR3 DNA sequence: TGTGCCAGCAGCTCGTTGGGGGATCTTTCCTACAATGAGCAGTTCTTC. Protein: CASSSLGDLSYNEQFF.

The genes are TRBV7-8 and TRBJ1-2, with a weak D call TRBD1 (6 bases). CDR3 length: 16 amino acids. Trimming left V 2 bases short and J 7 bases short, with 20 bases between. Per germline, CDR1 SGHVS and CDR2 FQNEAQ. The CDR3 DNA is TGTGCCAGCAGCTTACTCCCCGGGGGGCTCGGTAGTGGCTACACCTTC. Amino acids: CASSLLPGGLGSGYTF.

The gene calls are TRBV28 and TRBJ1-4; 7 bases fit TRBD1. Germline V gene sequence: CDR1 MDHEN, CDR2 SYDVKM. The V segment lost 10 bases and the J segment 4 bases; nucleotides outside the gene matches: 6. The CDR3 length is 13 residues. The CDR3 loop reads CATLGTVNEKLFF. The CDR3 coding sequence is TGTGCCACACTAGGGACAGTTAATGAAAAACTGTTTTTT.

The rearrangement links TRBV6-6 to TRBJ2-7; D is unresolved. Trimming pared 5 bases from V and 7 bases from J, leaving 12 bases between. In germline, CDR1 is MNHNY, CDR2 SVGAGI (reference sequence). The CDR3 is 12 amino acids. CDR3 nucleotides: TGTGCCAGCAGTCGCGACGGACCAGAGCAGTACTTC. Translation: CASSRDGPEQYF.

The chain combines TRBV5-8 with TRBJ2-3, with D unresolved. Germline V lookup: CDR1 SGHTS, CDR2 YDEGEE. V lost 1 base, J lost 2 bases, and 17 bases lay in between. The CDR3 runs 17 residues. Written as DNA, the CDR3 is TGTGCCAGCAGCTTGTTTGGGCGAGAACCCGCCACAGATACGCAGTATTTT. Its protein is CASSLFGREPATDTQYF.

The table lists this clone with a count of one. This rearrangement joins TRBV9 to TRBJ2-7, with TRBD1 identical over 10 bases. This CDR3 region has 15 residues. Germline lookup yields CDR1 SGDLS and CDR2 YYNGEE. V lost 3 bases and J lost 3; bases outside the gene matches: 6. CDR3 in DNA: TGTGCCAGCAGCGCCGGGACAGGGGCTGGCTACGAGCAGTACTTC. Amino acids: CASSAGTGAGYEQYF. The full variable domain, completed using reference TRBV9 and TRBJ2-7, is DSGVTQTPKHLITATGQRVTLRCSPRSGDLSVYWYQQSLDQGLQFLIQYYNGEERAKGNILERFSAQQFPDLHSELNLSSLELGDSALYFCASSAGTGAGYEQYFGPGTRLTVT.

The chain combines TRBV2 with TRBJ1-2, with 7 positions matching TRBD1. From germline, CDR1 is SNHLY and CDR2 FYNNEI. J was trimmed by 0 bases and V by 3 bases; bases with no gene match: 4. The length of the CDR3 is 15 residues. DNA of the CDR3: TGTGCCAGCAGTGAGAGGACAGGTGCTAACTATGGCTACACCTTC. It translates to CASSERTGANYGYTF.

This chain connects TRBV30 to TRBJ1-3; D gene uncertain. CDR3 length: 12 residues. Trimming took off 2 bases at V and 0 bases at J, with 2 bases between the two ends. CDR1 is GTSNPN, CDR2 SVGIG, per germline (reference sequence). For the CDR3, the DNA is TGTGCCTGGAGTAACTCTGGAAACACCATATATTTT. This encodes CAWSNSGNTIYF.

This clone has just one count. J is TRBJ2-7 and V is TRBV2; the match to TRBD2 covers 8 bases. V gave up 4 bases and J gave up 1 base; unmatched junction bases: 3. The CDR3 runs to 14 residues. From germline, CDR1 is SNHLY and CDR2 FYNNEI. CDR3 sequence reads: CASSGGTSSYEQYF. In DNA form, the CDR3 reads TGTGCCAGCAGTGGGGGGACTAGTTCCTACGAGCAGTACTTC.

The chain carries TRBV5-4 and TRBJ2-1; a weak D match, TRBD1 (6 bases). The germline gives CDR1 SGHNT, CDR2 YYREEE (reference sequence). V shed 1 base and J shed 8 bases, with 10 bases lying between them. The CDR3 length is 13 residues. CDR3 DNA sequence: TGTGCCAGCAGCTTGCCGGCAGGGGATGAGCAGTTCTTC. Translation: CASSLPAGDEQFF.

This clone occurred once. Other DNA sequences in this specimen translate into the identical CDR3. J is TRBJ1-5 and V is TRBV2; D is ambiguous. Trimming removed 6 bases at V and 1 base at J, with 7 bases between. CDR1 is SNHLY and CDR2 is FYNNEI in the germline V gene. This CDR3 is 13 amino acids long. Here the CDR3 reads CASRRDSNQPQHF. CDR3 nucleotide sequence: TGTGCCAGCAGGAGAGACAGCAATCAGCCCCAGCATTTT. Looking up the rest from reference TRBV2 and TRBJ1-5 gives the full variable domain: EPEVTQTPSHQVTQMGQEVILRCVPISNHLYFYWYRQILGQKVEFLVSFYNNEISEKSEIFDDQFSVERPDGSNFTLKIRSTKLEDSAMYFCASRRDSNQPQHFGDGTRLSIL.

The chain links TRBV5-4 to TRBJ2-7, with 10 bases matching TRBD1. Trimming cost V 3 bases and J 12 bases; bases outside gene matches: 12. Germline V gene lookup returns CDR1 SGHNT and CDR2 YYREEE (reference sequence). The CDR3 is made up of 14 amino acids. This chain's CDR3 is CASSSDGQGGRAYF. The CDR3 DNA reads as TGTGCCAGCAGCTCGGATGGACAGGGGGGTCGAGCGTACTTC.

J is TRBJ1-4 and V is TRBV18, with TRBD1 as a possible D gene (5 bases). Germline V gene data show CDR1 as KGHSH and CDR2 as LQKENI. V was cut by 4 bases and J by 4 bases, with 13 bases left in between. This CDR3 region has 15 residues. The CDR3 sequence: CASSQGPNLNEKLFF. In DNA form, the CDR3 reads TGTGCCAGCTCACAGGGGCCCAACCTTAATGAAAAACTGTTTTTT.

V gene TRBV15 combines with J gene TRBJ2-7; 10 bases align to TRBD1. V trimming: 0 bases; J trimming: 6 bases; junction bases outside the gene matches: 5. The V gene's germline CDR1 is LNHNV and CDR2 YYDKDF (reference sequence). The CDR3 extends over 15 amino acids. CDR3 in amino acids: CATSRDGTGVGEQYF. The CDR3, as DNA: TGTGCCACCAGCAGAGATGGGACAGGGGTAGGCGAGCAGTACTTC.

The rearrangement joins TRBV2 to TRBJ1-5; D ambiguous. Germline CDR1 and CDR2: SNHLY and FYNNEI. There are 17 residues in the CDR3. V was cut by 1 base and J by 3 bases, with 16 bases left in between. The CDR3 loop is CASSEDLGDRDNQPQHF. The CDR3 DNA sequence: TGTGCCAGCAGTGAAGATTTGGGAGATAGGGACAATCAGCCCCAGCATTTT.

V and J are TRBV15 and TRBJ1-6; a possible D gene is TRBD1 (5 bases). Trimming cost V 0 bases and J 0 bases, with 9 bases left between them. This CDR3 has 17 amino acids. CDR1 and CDR2 from the germline V gene are LNHNV and YYDKDF (reference sequence). CDR3 loop: CATSRDTGGSYNSPLHF. The CDR3 bases are TGTGCCACCAGCAGAGATACGGGGGGCTCCTATAATTCACCCCTCCACTTT.

Remarks on this clone: This sample also contains other DNA sequences that code for the same CDR3. This chain's CDR3 is CASSVAGRDTGELFF. Here the CDR3 DNA reads TGTGCCAGCAGCGTTGCGGGGAGGGACACCGGGGAGCTGTTTTTT. The genes are TRBV9 and TRBJ2-2; TRBD2 matches at 7 bases. The CDR3 contains 15 residues. Germline CDR1 and CDR2: SGDLS and YYNGEE. J was trimmed by 3 bases and V by 2 bases; bases with no gene match: 4. Complete variable domain (other parts from reference TRBV9 and TRBJ2-2): DSGVTQTPKHLITATGQRVTLRCSPRSGDLSVYWYQQSLDQGLQFLIQYYNGEERAKGNILERFSAQQFPDLHSELNLSSLELGDSALYFCASSVAGRDTGELFFGEGSRLTVL.